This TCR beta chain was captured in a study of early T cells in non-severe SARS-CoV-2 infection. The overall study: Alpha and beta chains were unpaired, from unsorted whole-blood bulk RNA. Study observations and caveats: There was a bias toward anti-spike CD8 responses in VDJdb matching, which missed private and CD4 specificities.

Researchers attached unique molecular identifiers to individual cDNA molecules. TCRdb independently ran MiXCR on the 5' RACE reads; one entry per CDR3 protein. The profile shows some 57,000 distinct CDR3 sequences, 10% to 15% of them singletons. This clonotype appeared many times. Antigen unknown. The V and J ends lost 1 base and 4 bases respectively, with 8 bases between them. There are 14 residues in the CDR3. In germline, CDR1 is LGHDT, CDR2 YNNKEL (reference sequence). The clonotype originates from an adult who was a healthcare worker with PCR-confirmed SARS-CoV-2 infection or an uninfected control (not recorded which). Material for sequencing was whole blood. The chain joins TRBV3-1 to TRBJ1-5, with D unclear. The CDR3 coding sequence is TGTGCCAGCAGCCAAGCTGCTGGGAATCAGCCCCAGCATTTT. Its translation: CASSQAAGNQPQHF.